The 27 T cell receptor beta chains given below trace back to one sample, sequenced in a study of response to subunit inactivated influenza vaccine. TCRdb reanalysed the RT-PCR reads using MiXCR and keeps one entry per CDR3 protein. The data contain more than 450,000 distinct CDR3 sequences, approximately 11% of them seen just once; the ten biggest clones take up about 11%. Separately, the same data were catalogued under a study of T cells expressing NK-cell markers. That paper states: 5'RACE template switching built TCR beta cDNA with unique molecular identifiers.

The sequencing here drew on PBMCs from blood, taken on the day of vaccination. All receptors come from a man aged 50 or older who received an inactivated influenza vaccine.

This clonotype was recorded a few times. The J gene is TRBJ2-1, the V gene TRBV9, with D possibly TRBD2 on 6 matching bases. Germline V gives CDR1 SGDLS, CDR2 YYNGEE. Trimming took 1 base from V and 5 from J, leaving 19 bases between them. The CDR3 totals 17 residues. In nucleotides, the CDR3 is TGTGCCAGCAGCGTATACCCTAGCGTGACGCCCCACAATGAGCAGTTCTTC. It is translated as CASSVYPSVTPHNEQFF.

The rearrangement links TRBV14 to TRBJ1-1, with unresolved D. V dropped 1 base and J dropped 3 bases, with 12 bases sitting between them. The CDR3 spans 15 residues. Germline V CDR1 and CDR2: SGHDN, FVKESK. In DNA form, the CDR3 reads TGTGCCAGCAGCCAAGGGAGGTTTCTGGACACTGAAGCTTTCTTT. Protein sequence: CASSQGRFLDTEAFF.

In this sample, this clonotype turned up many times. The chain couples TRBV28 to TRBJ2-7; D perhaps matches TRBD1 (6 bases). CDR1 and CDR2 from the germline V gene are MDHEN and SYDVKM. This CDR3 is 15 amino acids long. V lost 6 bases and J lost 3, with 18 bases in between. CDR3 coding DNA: TGTGCCAGCAGCCGCCCCAGGGGCTACCGCTACGAGCAGTACTTC. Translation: CASSRPRGYRYEQYF. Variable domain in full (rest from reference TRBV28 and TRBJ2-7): DVKVTQSSRYLVKRTGEKVFLECVQDMDHENMFWYRQDPGLGLRLIYFSYDVKMKEKGDIPEGYSVSREKKERFSLILESASTNQTSMYLCASSRPRGYRYEQYFGPGTRLTVT.

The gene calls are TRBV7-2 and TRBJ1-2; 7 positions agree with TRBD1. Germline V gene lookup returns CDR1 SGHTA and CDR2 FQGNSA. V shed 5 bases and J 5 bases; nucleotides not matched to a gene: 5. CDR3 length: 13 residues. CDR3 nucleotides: TGTGCCAGCAGCGTCGGGACAGCGTATGGCTACACCTTC. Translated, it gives CASSVGTAYGYTF.

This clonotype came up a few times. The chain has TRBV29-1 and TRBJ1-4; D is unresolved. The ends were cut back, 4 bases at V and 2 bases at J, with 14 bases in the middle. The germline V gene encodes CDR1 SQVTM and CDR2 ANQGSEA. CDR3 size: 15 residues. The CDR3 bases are TGCAGCGTTGCTGCTCCCGGAACCACTAATGAAAAACTGTTTTTT. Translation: CSVAAPGTTNEKLFF.

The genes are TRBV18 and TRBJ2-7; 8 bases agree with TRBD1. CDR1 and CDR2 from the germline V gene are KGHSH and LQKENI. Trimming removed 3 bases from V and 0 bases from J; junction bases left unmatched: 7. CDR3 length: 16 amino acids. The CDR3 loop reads CASSPGQGAVSYEQYF. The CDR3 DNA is TGTGCCAGCTCACCTGGACAGGGTGCGGTCTCCTACGAGCAGTACTTC.

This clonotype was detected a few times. CDR3 in amino acids: CASSLGWGRTTYEQYF. CDR3 nucleotides: TGTGCCAGCAGCTTAGGATGGGGGCGTACCACCTACGAGCAGTACTTC. The chain uses TRBV7-8 and TRBJ2-7; weak D call: TRBD1 (6 bases). Looked up from germline, CDR1 is SGHVS and CDR2 is FQNEAQ. This CDR3 is 16 amino acids long. The V end was cut by 1 base, the J end by 2 bases, with 15 bases between.

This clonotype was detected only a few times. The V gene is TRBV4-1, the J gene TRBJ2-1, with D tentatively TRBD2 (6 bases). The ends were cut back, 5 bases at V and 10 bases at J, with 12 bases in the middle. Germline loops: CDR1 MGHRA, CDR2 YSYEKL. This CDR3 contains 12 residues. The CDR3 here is CASSTTRGEQFF. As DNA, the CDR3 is TGCGCCAGCAGCACAACCCGGGGGGAGCAGTTCTTC.

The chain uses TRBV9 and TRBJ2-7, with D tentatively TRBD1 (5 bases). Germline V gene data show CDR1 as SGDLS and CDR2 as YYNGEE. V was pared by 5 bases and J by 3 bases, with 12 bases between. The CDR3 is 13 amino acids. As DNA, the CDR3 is TGTGCCAGCAGTTTGGACATGGGCTACGAGCAGTACTTC. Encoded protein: CASSLDMGYEQYF.

In DNA form, the CDR3 reads TGTGCCAGCAGTATCTTGTCCACAGATACGCAGTATTTT. This codes for CASSILSTDTQYF. The rearrangement links TRBV6-6 to TRBJ2-3; D gene ambiguous. From germline, CDR1 is MNHNY and CDR2 SVGAGI (reference sequence). Trimming left V 5 bases short and J 2 bases short, with 8 bases between. The CDR3 spans 13 residues.

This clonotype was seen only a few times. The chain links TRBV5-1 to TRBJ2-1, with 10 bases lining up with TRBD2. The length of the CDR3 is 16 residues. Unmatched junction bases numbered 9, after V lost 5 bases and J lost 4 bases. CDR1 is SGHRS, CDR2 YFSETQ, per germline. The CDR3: CASRNTGTSEYNEQFF. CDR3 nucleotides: TGCGCCAGCAGAAATACCGGGACTAGCGAATACAATGAGCAGTTCTTC.

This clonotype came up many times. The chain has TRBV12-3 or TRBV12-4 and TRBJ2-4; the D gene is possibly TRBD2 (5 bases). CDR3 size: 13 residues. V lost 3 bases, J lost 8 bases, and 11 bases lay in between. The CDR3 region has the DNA TGTGCCAGCAGTTTCCGGGGAGCGGACATTCAGTACTTC. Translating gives CASSFRGADIQYF.

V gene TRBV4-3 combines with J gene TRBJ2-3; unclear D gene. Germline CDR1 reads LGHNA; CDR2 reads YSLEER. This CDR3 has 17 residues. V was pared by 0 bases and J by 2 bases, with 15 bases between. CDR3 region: CASSQDPMGYFTDTQYF. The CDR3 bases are TGCGCCAGCAGCCAAGATCCTATGGGTTACTTCACAGATACGCAGTATTTT.

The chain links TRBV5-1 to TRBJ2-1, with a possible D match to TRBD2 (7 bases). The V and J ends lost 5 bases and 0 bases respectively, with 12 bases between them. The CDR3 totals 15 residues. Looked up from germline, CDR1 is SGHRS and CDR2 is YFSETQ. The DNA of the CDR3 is TGCGCCAGCAGACGTGGGGGGGCCTCCTACAATGAGCAGTTCTTC. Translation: CASRRGGASYNEQFF.

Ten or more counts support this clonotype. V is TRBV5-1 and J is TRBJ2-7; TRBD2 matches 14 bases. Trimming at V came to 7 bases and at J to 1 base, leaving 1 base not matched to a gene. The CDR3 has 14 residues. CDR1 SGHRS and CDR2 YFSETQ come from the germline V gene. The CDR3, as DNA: TGCGCCAGCGGGACTAGCGGGGGTTCCTACGAGCAGTACTTC. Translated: CASGTSGGSYEQYF.

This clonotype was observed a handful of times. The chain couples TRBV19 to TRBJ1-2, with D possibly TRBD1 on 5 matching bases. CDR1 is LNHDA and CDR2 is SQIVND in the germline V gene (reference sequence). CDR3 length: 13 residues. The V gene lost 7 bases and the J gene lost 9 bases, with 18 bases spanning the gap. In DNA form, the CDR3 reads TGTGCCAGTATGATCCCCCGGGACGGAAGCTACACCTTC. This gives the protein CASMIPRDGSYTF.

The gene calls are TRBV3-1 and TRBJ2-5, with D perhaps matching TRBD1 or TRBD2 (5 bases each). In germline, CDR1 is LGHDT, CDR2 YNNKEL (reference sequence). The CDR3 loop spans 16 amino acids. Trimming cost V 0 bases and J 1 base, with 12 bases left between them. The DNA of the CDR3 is TGTGCCAGCAGCCAAGATCGAGGGGTGGTCCAAGAGACCCAGTACTTC. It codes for CASSQDRGVVQETQYF.

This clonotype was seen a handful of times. The CDR3 here is CASSLGPSGSHVQYF. The CDR3 coding sequence is TGTGCCAGCAGCTTAGGTCCCAGCGGGAGTCATGTGCAGTACTTC. The chain uses TRBV7-6 and TRBJ2-7, with TRBD2 identical over 8 bases. The V gene's germline CDR1 is SGHVS and CDR2 FNYEAQ. Germline trimming cut 1 base from V and 9 bases from J; bases unmatched to any gene: 11. The CDR3 contains 15 residues.

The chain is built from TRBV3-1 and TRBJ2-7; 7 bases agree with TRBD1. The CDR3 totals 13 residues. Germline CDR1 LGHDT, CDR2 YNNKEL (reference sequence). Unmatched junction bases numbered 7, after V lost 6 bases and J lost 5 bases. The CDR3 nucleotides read TGTGCCAGCAGTCAGGACAGGTTCAACGAGCAGTACTTC. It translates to CASSQDRFNEQYF.

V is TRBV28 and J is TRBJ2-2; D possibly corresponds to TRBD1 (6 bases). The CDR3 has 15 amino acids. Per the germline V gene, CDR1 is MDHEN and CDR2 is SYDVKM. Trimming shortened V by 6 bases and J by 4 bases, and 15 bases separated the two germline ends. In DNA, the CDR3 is TGTGCCAGCAGCTCAGAAGGGGGTTCCACCGGGGAGCTGTTTTTT. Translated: CASSSEGGSTGELFF. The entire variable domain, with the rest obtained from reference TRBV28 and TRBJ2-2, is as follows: DVKVTQSSRYLVKRTGEKVFLECVQDMDHENMFWYRQDPGLGLRLIYFSYDVKMKEKGDIPEGYSVSREKKERFSLILESASTNQTSMYLCASSSEGGSTGELFFGEGSRLTVL.

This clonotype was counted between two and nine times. Here the CDR3 DNA reads TGTGCCAGCAGGGGTCTGGGCGAGCAGTACTTC. Translated, it gives CASRGLGEQYF. The genes are TRBV7-9 and TRBJ2-7; no definite D call. V lost 6 bases and J 6 bases, leaving 9 bases between the germline ends. The CDR3 extends over 11 amino acids. Per germline, CDR1 SEHNR and CDR2 FQNEAQ (reference sequence).

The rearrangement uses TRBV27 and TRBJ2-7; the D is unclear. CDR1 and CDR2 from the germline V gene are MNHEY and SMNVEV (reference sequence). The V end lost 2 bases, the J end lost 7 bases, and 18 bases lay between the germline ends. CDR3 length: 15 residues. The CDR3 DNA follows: TGTGCCAGCAGTTTAGTCCTCAGCTCCCTACGGGAGCAGTACTTC. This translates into CASSLVLSSLREQYF.

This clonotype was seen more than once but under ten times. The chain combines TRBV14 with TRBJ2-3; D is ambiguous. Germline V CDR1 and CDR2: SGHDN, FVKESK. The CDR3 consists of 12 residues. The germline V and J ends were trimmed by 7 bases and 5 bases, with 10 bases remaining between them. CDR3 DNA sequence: TGTGCCAGCAACCAGATGGGAGATACGCAGTATTTT. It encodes CASNQMGDTQYF.

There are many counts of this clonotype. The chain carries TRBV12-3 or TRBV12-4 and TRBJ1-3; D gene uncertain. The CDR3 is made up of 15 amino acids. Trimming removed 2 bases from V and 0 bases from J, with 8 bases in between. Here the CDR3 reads CASSLRGNSGNTIYF. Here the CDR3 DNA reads TGTGCCAGCAGTTTAAGAGGGAACTCTGGAAACACCATATATTTT.

The DNA of the CDR3 is TGTGCCACCAGCTCCTCGGGAAGTGAGACTGAAGCTTTCTTT. This encodes CATSSSGSETEAFF. The chain combines TRBV15 with TRBJ1-1; D is uncertain. Germline assignment: CDR1 LNHNV and CDR2 YYDKDF (reference sequence). The CDR3 is 14 amino acids. V shed 5 bases and J shed 5 bases, with 15 bases lying between them.

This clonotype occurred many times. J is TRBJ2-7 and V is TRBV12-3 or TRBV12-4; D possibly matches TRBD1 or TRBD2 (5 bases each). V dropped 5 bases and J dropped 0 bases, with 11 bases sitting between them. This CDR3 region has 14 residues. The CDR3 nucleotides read TGTGCCAGCAGTCTTCAGGGACGCTCCTACGAGCAGTACTTC. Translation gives CASSLQGRSYEQYF.

The chain's CDR3 is CAMGLGLLSEQFF. In DNA form, the CDR3 reads TGTGCCATGGGCCTGGGGCTCCTCAGCGAGCAGTTCTTC. The J gene is TRBJ2-1, the V gene TRBV4-2; tentative D call: TRBD1 (5 bases). Trimming shortened V by 10 bases and J by 10 bases, and 20 bases separated the two germline ends. Per the germline V gene, CDR1 is LGHNA and CDR2 is YNFKEQ. This CDR3 region has 13 residues.